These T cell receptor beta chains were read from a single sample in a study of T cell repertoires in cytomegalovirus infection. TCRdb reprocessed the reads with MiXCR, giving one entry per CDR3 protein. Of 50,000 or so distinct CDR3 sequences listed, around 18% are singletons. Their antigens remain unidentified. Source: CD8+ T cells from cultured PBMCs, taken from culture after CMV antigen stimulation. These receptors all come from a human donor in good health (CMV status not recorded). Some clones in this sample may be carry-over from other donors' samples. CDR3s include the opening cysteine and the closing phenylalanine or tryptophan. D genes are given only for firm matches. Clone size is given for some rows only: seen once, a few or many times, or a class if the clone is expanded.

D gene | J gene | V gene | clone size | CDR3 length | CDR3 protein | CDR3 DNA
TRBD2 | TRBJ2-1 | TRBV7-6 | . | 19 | CASSLDVMGTLAGNNEQFF | TGTGCCAGCAGCTTAGACGTAATGGGGACACTAGCGGGGAACAATGAGCAGTTCTTC
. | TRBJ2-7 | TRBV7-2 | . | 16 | CASSSPSGGGDYEQYF | TGTGCCAGCAGCTCTCCCTCGGGTGGGGGAGACTACGAGCAGTACTTC
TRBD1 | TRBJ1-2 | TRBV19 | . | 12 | CATGQINYGYTF | TGTGCCACGGGACAGATTAACTATGGCTACACCTTC
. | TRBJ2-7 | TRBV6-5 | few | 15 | CASSYADPNSYEQYF | TGTGCCAGCAGTTACGCGGACCCCAACTCCTACGAGCAGTACTTC
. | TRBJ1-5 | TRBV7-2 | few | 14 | CASSLTESNQPQHF | TGTGCCAGCAGCTTAACGGAGAGCAATCAGCCCCAGCATTTT
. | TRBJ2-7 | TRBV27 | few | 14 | CASSLPDSTYEQYF | TGTGCCAGCAGTCTACCGGACAGTACCTACGAGCAGTACTTC
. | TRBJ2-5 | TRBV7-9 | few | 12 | CASRAGQETQYF | TGTGCCAGCCGGGCCGGCCAAGAGACCCAGTACTTC
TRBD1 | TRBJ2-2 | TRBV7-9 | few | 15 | CASSITDRAAGELFF | TGTGCCAGCAGCATCACCGACAGGGCGGCCGGGGAGCTGTTTTTT
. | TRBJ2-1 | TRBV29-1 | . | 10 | CSADYNEQFF | TGCAGCGCGGACTACAATGAGCAGTTCTTC
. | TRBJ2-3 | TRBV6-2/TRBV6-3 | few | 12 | CASSYGTDTQYF | TGTGCCAGCAGTTACGGCACAGATACGCAGTATTTT
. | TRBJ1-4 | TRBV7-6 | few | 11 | CASSPGMVLFF | TGTGCCAGCAGCCCAGGGATGGTGTTGTTTTTT
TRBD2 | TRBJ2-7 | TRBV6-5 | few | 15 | CASSLRQRGGYEQYF | TGTGCCAGCAGTCTGCGCCAGCGGGGGGGCTACGAGCAGTACTTC
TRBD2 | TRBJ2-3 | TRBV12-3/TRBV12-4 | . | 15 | CASSLLGLAVDTQYF | TGTGCCAGCAGTTTATTGGGACTAGCAGTAGATACGCAGTATTTT
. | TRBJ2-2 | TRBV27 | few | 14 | CASSFALNTGELFF | TGTGCCAGCAGTTTTGCACTTAACACCGGGGAGCTGTTTTTT
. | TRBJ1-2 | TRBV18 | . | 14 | CASSPSRGLNGYTF | TGTGCCAGCTCACCAAGCAGGGGACTTAATGGCTACACCTTC
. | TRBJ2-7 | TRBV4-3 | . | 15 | CASSQDSSAVYEQYF | TGCGCCAGCAGCCAAGATAGTAGCGCGGTCTACGAGCAGTACTTC
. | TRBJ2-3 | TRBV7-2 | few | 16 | CASSLLGGDSTDTQYF | TGTGCCAGCAGCTTACTGGGGGGAGACTCCACAGATACGCAGTATTTT
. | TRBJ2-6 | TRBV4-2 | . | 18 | CASSPAHRRDSGANVLTF | TGTGCCAGCAGCCCTGCTCACCGCCGCGACTCTGGGGCCAACGTCCTGACTTTC
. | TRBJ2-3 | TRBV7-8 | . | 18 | CASSFSSGGGGATDTQYF | TGTGCCAGCAGCTTTTCTAGTGGGGGTGGCGGGGCCACAGATACGCAGTATTTT
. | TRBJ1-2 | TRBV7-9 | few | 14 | CASSSGQHVYGYTF | TGTGCCAGCAGCTCTGGACAGCATGTCTATGGCTACACCTTC
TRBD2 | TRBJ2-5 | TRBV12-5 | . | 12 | CATGLEAGTQYF | TGTGCAACTGGACTAGAAGCGGGGACCCAGTACTTC
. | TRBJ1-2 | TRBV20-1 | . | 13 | CSAMSTTNYGYTF | TGCAGTGCTATGTCGACGACTAACTATGGCTACACCTTC
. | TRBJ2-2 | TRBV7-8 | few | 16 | CASSLGDMAFTGELFF | TGTGCCAGCAGCTTAGGGGACATGGCATTCACCGGGGAGCTGTTTTTT
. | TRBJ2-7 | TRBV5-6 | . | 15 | CASSLASGEGYEQYF | TGTGCCAGCAGCTTGGCGTCAGGAGAGGGCTACGAGCAGTACTTC
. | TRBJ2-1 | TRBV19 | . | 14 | CASSIREKDNEQFF | TGTGCCAGTAGTATCAGGGAGAAAGACAATGAGCAGTTCTTC
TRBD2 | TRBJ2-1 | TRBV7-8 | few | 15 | CASSFTAGGNNEQFF | TGTGCCAGCAGCTTTACAGCGGGGGGTAACAATGAGCAGTTCTTC
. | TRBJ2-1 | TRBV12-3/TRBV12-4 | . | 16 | CASSSSVRRDVHEQFF | TGTGCCAGCAGTTCCTCCGTGAGACGGGACGTCCATGAGCAGTTCTTC
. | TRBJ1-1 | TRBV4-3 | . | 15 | CASSQDRRTNTEAFF | TGCGCCAGCAGCCAAGATCGGAGAACGAACACTGAAGCTTTCTTT
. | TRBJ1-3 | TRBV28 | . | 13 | CASTLWGGNTIYF | TGTGCCAGCACTTTATGGGGTGGAAACACCATATATTTT
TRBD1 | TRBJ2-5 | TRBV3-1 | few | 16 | CASSHNRGQGVGTQYF | TGTGCCAGCAGCCACAACAGGGGGCAAGGTGTCGGGACCCAGTACTTC
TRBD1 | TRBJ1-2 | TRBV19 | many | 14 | CASSVRDRRDGYTF | TGTGCCAGTAGTGTCCGGGACAGACGGGATGGCTACACCTTC
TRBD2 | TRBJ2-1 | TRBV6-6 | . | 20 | CASSQRLWEDGGRAYNEQFF | TGTGCCAGCAGTCAACGTCTATGGGAAGACGGCGGGAGGGCCTACAATGAGCAGTTCTTC
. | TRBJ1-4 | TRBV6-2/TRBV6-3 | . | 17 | CASSYRDSSAANEKLFF | TGTGCCAGCAGTTACAGAGACTCTTCGGCGGCTAATGAAAAACTGTTTTTT
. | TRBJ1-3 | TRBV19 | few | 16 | CASSIRVDFSGNTIYF | TGTGCCAGTAGTATACGAGTAGACTTCTCTGGAAACACCATATATTTT
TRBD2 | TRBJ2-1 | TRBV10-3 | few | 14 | CAIRPIGGDNEQFF | TGTGCCATCAGACCTATTGGGGGGGACAATGAGCAGTTCTTC
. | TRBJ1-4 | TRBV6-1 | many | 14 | CASSEWGWNEKLFF | TGTGCCAGCAGTGAGTGGGGGTGGAATGAAAAACTGTTTTTT
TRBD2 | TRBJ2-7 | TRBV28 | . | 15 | CASSLSSGRVDEQYF | TGTGCCAGCAGTTTATCTAGCGGGAGGGTCGACGAGCAGTACTTC
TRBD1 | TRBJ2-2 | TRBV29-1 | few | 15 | CSVYAGTGNTGELFF | TGCAGCGTCTACGCCGGGACAGGGAATACCGGGGAGCTGTTTTTT
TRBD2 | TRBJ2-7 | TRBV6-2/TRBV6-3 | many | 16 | CASSYPRAGGSYEQYF | TGTGCCAGCAGCTATCCTCGGGCGGGAGGGTCCTACGAGCAGTACTTC
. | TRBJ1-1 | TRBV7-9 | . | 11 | CASSLGYEAFF | TGTGCCAGCAGCTTGGGATATGAAGCTTTCTTT
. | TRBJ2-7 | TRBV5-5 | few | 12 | CASSLPRYEQYF | TGTGCCAGCAGCTTGCCCAGGTACGAGCAGTACTTC
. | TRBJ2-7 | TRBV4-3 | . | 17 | CASSQGVLGLVSYEQYF | TGCGCCAGCAGCCAAGGAGTACTGGGTCTTGTCTCCTACGAGCAGTACTTC
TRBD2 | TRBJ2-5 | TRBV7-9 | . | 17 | CASSSSSSGGAQETQYF | TGTGCCAGCAGCTCATCTTCTAGCGGGGGGGCCCAAGAGACCCAGTACTTC
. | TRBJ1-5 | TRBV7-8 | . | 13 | CASSYLEGGPQHF | TGTGCCAGCAGCTACCTCGAGGGGGGGCCCCAGCATTTT
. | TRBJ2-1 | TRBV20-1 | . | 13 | CSASGTRNNEQFF | TGCAGTGCTTCCGGGACCAGAAACAATGAGCAGTTCTTC
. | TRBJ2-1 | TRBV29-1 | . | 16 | CGLRVPNSSSYNEQFF | TGCGGCCTCCGGGTCCCAAATTCAAGCTCCTACAATGAGCAGTTCTTC
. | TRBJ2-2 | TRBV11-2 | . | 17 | CASSFIVELEPGGELFF | TGTGCCAGCAGCTTCATTGTAGAATTGGAGCCAGGCGGGGAGCTGTTTTTT